The 26 T cell receptor beta chains listed next were all sequenced from one sample in a study of blood T cell repertoires in COVID-19 (dated by TCRdb to about 2020). The library was prepared using the immunoSEQ multiplex PCR assay. TCRdb holds this immuneACCESS table with in-frame rearrangements only. Some clones are missing; in checked studies, unresolved V genes explain under half, and the rest has no known cause. The sample table holds some 180,000 clones, of which roughly nine tenths were seen once. Roughly 25% of the sample goes to the ten largest clones. Sequencing was carried out using PBMCs or T cells enriched from blood (not recorded which). Every receptor here comes from a woman aged 40 to 50 in a cohort exposed to, infected with or recovered from COVID-19 (not recorded which).

J is TRBJ1-5 and V is TRBV12-5; the D gene is possibly TRBD1 (6 bases). The CDR3 runs 15 residues. The V end was cut by 3 bases, the J end by 4 bases, with 13 bases between. Germline CDR1 is LGHNT and CDR2 is FRNRAP. The CDR3 region is CASGFTGMGNQPQHF. The CDR3 nucleotides are TGTGCTAGTGGTTTTACAGGGATGGGAAATCAGCCCCAGCATTTT.

This clone is a singleton in its sample. The gene calls are TRBV6-5 and TRBJ2-5; perhaps TRBD2 as D (7 bases). The CDR3 extends over 15 amino acids. Germline CDR1 reads MNHEY; CDR2 reads SVGAGI. Between the trimmed V and J ends, which lost 5 bases and 5 bases, there was a span of 18 bases. The DNA for the CDR3 is TGTGCCAGCAGTACCCTGGCGGGGGCGGGGGAGACCCAGTACTTC. This gives the protein CASSTLAGAGETQYF.

This chain uses TRBV9 with TRBJ1-1; tentative D call: TRBD1 (5 bases). Germline V gene data show CDR1 as SGDLS and CDR2 as YYNGEE. The CDR3 is 13 amino acids. V lost 4 bases and J lost 7, with 14 bases in between. CDR3 in DNA: TGTGCCAGCAGCCTCGGGACGGACTATGAAGCTTTCTTT. Residues: CASSLGTDYEAFF.

The genes are TRBV10-2 and TRBJ2-7, with 7 positions matching TRBD2. Looked up from germline, CDR1 is WSHSY and CDR2 is SAAADI. The trim removed 4 bases at V and 0 bases at J, leaving 3 bases unmatched. The CDR3 loop spans 14 amino acids. CDR3 bases: TGCGCCAGCAGTGCAGCGGGGAGCTCCTACGAGCAGTACTTC. Its protein product is CASSAAGSSYEQYF.

The chain is built from TRBV7-8 and TRBJ2-1; 7 nucleotides line up with TRBD1. Germline CDR1 is SGHVS and CDR2 is FQNEAQ. J gave up 2 bases and V 5 bases, and 9 bases lay outside the gene matches. The length of the CDR3 is 16 residues. The CDR3 protein is CASSARGQTPYNEQFF. CDR3 DNA sequence: TGTGCCAGCAGCGCCCGGGGACAGACTCCCTACAATGAGCAGTTCTTC.

The chain combines TRBV5-5 with TRBJ2-2, with D perhaps TRBD2 (6 bases). Deletions cut 4 bases from V and 3 bases from J, with 7 bases between. This CDR3 region has 13 residues. The germline gives CDR1 SGHKS, CDR2 YYEKEE (reference sequence). The CDR3 sequence: CASSGEDTGELFF. The CDR3 DNA reads as TGTGCCAGCAGCGGGGAGGACACCGGGGAGCTGTTTTTT.

V and J are TRBV10-3 and TRBJ1-2, with a tentative D call TRBD1 (5 bases). CDR1 is ENHRY and CDR2 is SYGVKD in the germline V gene. The germline V and J ends were trimmed by 0 bases and 0 bases, with 11 bases remaining between them. The CDR3 totals 16 residues. The CDR3: CAISESPQGTNYGYTF. Written as DNA, the CDR3 is TGTGCCATCAGTGAGTCGCCCCAGGGAACTAACTATGGCTACACCTTC.

The rearrangement uses TRBV7-6 and TRBJ2-3, with TRBD2 matching 10 bases. This CDR3 has 15 residues. The V segment lost 8 bases and the J segment 6 bases; nucleotides outside the gene matches: 11. Per germline, CDR1 SGHVS and CDR2 FNYEAQ. The CDR3 loop reads CASAERGGSTDTQYF. In nucleotides, the CDR3 is TGTGCCAGCGCGGAGCGGGGGGGCTCGACGGATACGCAGTATTTT.

This clone showed up just a few times. The chain is built from TRBV7-9 and TRBJ1-1; a possible D gene is TRBD1 (6 bases). This CDR3 region has 19 residues. Looked up from germline, CDR1 is SEHNR and CDR2 is FQNEAQ (reference sequence). V was shortened by 1 base and J by 4 bases, with 25 bases between the two germline ends. CDR3: CASSLGHGGALTVSTEAFF. In DNA, the CDR3 is TGTGCCAGCAGCTTAGGCCATGGGGGGGCGTTGACCGTTAGCACTGAAGCTTTCTTT.

The chain recombines TRBV30 with TRBJ2-1; D is unclear. The V gene's germline CDR1 is GTSNPN and CDR2 SVGIG (reference sequence). This CDR3 contains 14 residues. With 2 bases removed from V and 9 bases from J, the gap between germline ends came to 17 bases. CDR3 nucleotide sequence: TGTGCCTGGAGTTATGGTACACCCGGCGGTGAGCAGTTCTTC. Residues: CAWSYGTPGGEQFF.

The chain is built from TRBV5-1 and TRBJ2-7; the D gene is possibly TRBD1 (6 bases). Germline assignment: CDR1 SGHRS and CDR2 YFSETQ. The ends were cut back, 3 bases at V and 2 bases at J, with 12 bases in the middle. The CDR3 loop spans 14 amino acids. CDR3 DNA: TGCGCCAGCAGCTATGCAGGGGTCCCCTACGAGCAGTACTTC. Amino acids: CASSYAGVPYEQYF.

The CDR3: CASSQDTREGRTDTQYF. Here the CDR3 DNA reads TGTGCCAGCAGCCAAGATACGAGGGAGGGCCGCACAGATACGCAGTATTTT. J is TRBJ2-3 and V is TRBV4-2; 7 nucleotides agree with TRBD2. CDR3 length: 17 amino acids. Germline CDR1 reads LGHNA; CDR2 reads YNFKEQ. With V trimmed by 0 bases and J by 1 base, 7 bases remained unmatched.

V and J are TRBV7-8 and TRBJ2-7; 7 bases are shared with TRBD1. The CDR3 extends over 15 amino acids. V was clipped by 6 bases and J by 0 bases; unmatched bases: 8. Germline-derived CDR1 and CDR2 are SGHVS and FQNEAQ. The CDR3 DNA reads as TGTGCCAGCAGTCCACTCAGGGACAGCTCCTACGAGCAGTACTTC. Translation: CASSPLRDSSYEQYF. The full variable domain, with the rest looked up from reference TRBV7-8 and TRBJ2-7, is GAGVSQSPRYKVAKRGQDVALRCDPISGHVSLFWYQQALGQGPEFLTYFQNEAQLDKSGLPSDRFFAERPEGSVSTLKIQRTQQEDSAVYLCASSPLRDSSYEQYFGPGTRLTVT.

The chain recombines TRBV6-5 with TRBJ1-5; D is perhaps TRBD1 (5 bases). CDR3 length: 15 amino acids. Trimming pared 5 bases from V and 7 bases from J, leaving 18 bases between. Germline CDR1 reads MNHEY; CDR2 reads SVGAGI. The CDR3 spells CASSTSWGEGQPQHF. The CDR3 region has the DNA TGTGCCAGCAGTACCAGCTGGGGGGAGGGACAGCCCCAGCATTTT.

This clone was observed a single time. The J gene is TRBJ2-5, the V gene TRBV11-3, with D perhaps TRBD2 (5 bases). Between the trimmed V and J ends, which lost 1 base and 0 bases, there was a span of 6 bases. Germline CDR1 SGHNT, CDR2 YENEEA. This CDR3 region has 14 residues. The CDR3 coding sequence is TGTGCCAGCAGCTTAGTGGACTACCAAGAGACCCAGTACTTC. This gives the protein CASSLVDYQETQYF.

This chain links TRBV20-1 with TRBJ2-7, with TRBD2 as a possible D gene (6 bases). The CDR3 loop spans 11 amino acids. Germline CDR1 DFQATT, CDR2 SNEGSKA (reference sequence). Trimming took 0 bases from V and 11 from J, leaving 11 bases between them. The CDR3, as DNA: TGCAGTGCTAGAGAAGGGACGGGGGAGTACTTC. This codes for CSAREGTGEYF.

This chain uses TRBV4-2 with TRBJ2-7, with D possibly being TRBD2 (6 bases). Per the germline V gene, CDR1 is LGHNA and CDR2 is YNFKEQ. The CDR3 covers 14 residues. V was clipped by 1 base and J by 1 base, with 8 bases between them. The CDR3 coding sequence is TGTGCCAGCAGCCAAGGCGGGACGTCCTACGAGCAGTACTTC. Translating it yields CASSQGGTSYEQYF.

The chain is built from TRBV5-1 and TRBJ2-3; the match to TRBD2 covers 11 bases. The CDR3 is 18 residues long. Germline V gene lookup returns CDR1 SGHRS and CDR2 YFSETQ. Trimming cost V 1 base and J 0 bases; bases outside gene matches: 7. CDR3 bases: TGCGCCAGCAGCTTGCGGGCTAGCGGGGGGTTAAGCACAGATACGCAGTATTTT. Translated: CASSLRASGGLSTDTQYF. Based on the CDR3 plus reference TRBV5-1 and TRBJ2-3, the full variable domain is KAGVTQTPRYLIKTRGQQVTLSCSPISGHRSVSWYQQTPGQGLQFLFEYFSETQRNKGNFPGRFSGRQFSNSRSEMNVSTLELGDSALYLCASSLRASGGLSTDTQYFGPGTRLTVL.

The table lists this clone with a few counts. The chain employs TRBV6-4 and TRBJ2-2; D is unresolved. CDR1 and CDR2 from the germline V gene are MRHNA and SNTAGT. The germline V and J ends were trimmed by 6 bases and 4 bases, with 12 bases remaining between them. The CDR3 extends over 14 amino acids. The CDR3 sequence: CASSDGASTGELFF. CDR3 bases: TGTGCCAGCAGCGATGGAGCAAGCACCGGGGAGCTGTTTTTT.

This clone appeared once. The CDR3 coding sequence is TGCGCCAGCAGCCAACGTAGTACGGACACTGAAGCTTTCTTT. Translation: CASSQRSTDTEAFF. The chain combines TRBV4-1 with TRBJ1-1; D not certain. V lost 2 bases and J lost 3, with 10 bases in between. Germline lookup yields CDR1 MGHRA and CDR2 YSYEKL. The CDR3 sequence is 14 residues long.

The sample holds one count of this clone. The chain employs TRBV24-1 and TRBJ1-2; D might be TRBD1 (5 bases). V was trimmed by 5 bases and J by 5 bases, leaving 17 bases between them. Germline assignment: CDR1 KGHDR and CDR2 SFDVKD. The CDR3 is made up of 15 amino acids. Here the CDR3 reads CATSAGTVASYGYTF. CDR3 coding DNA: TGTGCCACCAGTGCGGGGACTGTGGCAAGTTATGGCTACACCTTC.

The CDR3, as DNA: TGTGCCAGCAGAACGACAGGGGTGAACTATGGCTACACCTTC. As protein: CASRTTGVNYGYTF. This chain joins TRBV5-5 and TRBJ1-2; the match to TRBD1 covers 8 bases. Germline CDR1 reads SGHKS; CDR2 reads YYEKEE (reference sequence). The CDR3 has 14 amino acids. The V gene end was trimmed by 5 bases and the J gene end by 2 bases; junction bases not matched to a gene: 5.

J is TRBJ1-2 and V is TRBV27; 9 bases are a match to TRBD1. CDR3 length: 15 residues. CDR1 is MNHEY and CDR2 is SMNVEV in the germline V gene (reference sequence). V shed 2 bases and J 8 bases; nucleotides not matched to a gene: 9. The CDR3 DNA sequence: TGTGCCAGCAGTTTAGCCGGGACAGGGTATTTGGGCTACACCTTC. As protein: CASSLAGTGYLGYTF.

This clone was counted a single time. The chain carries TRBV5-5 and TRBJ1-2, with a tentative D call TRBD1 (6 bases). Trimming removed 1 base from V and 7 bases from J, with 17 bases in between. The CDR3 is 15 amino acids. The germline gives CDR1 SGHKS, CDR2 YYEKEE (reference sequence). CDR3 sequence (DNA): TGTGCCAGCAGCTTGTACACAGGGAAGGACGGTGGCTACACCTTC. Translated: CASSLYTGKDGGYTF.

This clone came up a few times. V is TRBV11-2 and J is TRBJ1-3; D gene uncertain. This CDR3 is built from 13 residues. V was trimmed by 6 bases and J by 1 base, leaving 7 bases between them. CDR1 is SGHAT, CDR2 FQNNGV, per germline. CDR3 DNA: TGTGCCAGCAGTGGGAGTTCTGGAAACACCATATATTTT. Residues: CASSGSSGNTIYF.

The chain is built from TRBV5-6 and TRBJ1-2; D not resolved. The CDR3 is 12 amino acids. V lost 7 bases and J lost 8, with 15 bases in between. Germline CDR1 and CDR2: SGHDT and YYEEEE. The chain's CDR3 is CASHSIPGGYTF. CDR3 in DNA: TGTGCCAGCCATTCTATCCCGGGGGGCTACACCTTC.